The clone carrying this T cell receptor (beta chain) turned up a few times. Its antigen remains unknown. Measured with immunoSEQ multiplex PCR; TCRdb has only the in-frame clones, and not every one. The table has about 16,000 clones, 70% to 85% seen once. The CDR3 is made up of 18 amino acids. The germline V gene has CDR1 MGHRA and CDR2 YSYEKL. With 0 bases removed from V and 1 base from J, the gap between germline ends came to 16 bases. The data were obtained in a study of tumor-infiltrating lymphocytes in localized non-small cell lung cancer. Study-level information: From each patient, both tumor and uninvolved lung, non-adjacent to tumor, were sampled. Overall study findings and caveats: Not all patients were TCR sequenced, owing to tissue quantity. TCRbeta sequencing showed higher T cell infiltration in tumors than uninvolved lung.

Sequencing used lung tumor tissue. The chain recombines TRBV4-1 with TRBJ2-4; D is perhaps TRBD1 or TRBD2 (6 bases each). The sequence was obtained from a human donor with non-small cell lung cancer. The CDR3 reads CASSQDFPGGLAKNIQYF. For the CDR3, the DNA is TGCGCCAGCAGCCAAGATTTCCCCGGGGGCCTCGCCAAAAACATTCAGTACTTC.